The 4 T cell receptor beta chains listed next were all sequenced from one sample in a study of blood T cell repertoires in COVID-19. TCRdb's table, derived via immunoSEQ multiplex PCR, lists solely in-frame clones and lacks some. The sample shows approximately 140,000 clones, roughly 83% of them seen only once. The sample consisted of peripheral blood. The receptors here all came from a man aged 60-69 years with acute or convalescent COVID-19.

V and J are TRBV6-5 and TRBJ1-2, with D possibly being TRBD1 (6 bases). From germline, CDR1 is MNHEY and CDR2 SVGAGI. This CDR3 has 12 amino acids. The germline V and J ends were trimmed by 5 bases and 8 bases, with 12 bases remaining between them. The CDR3 region has the DNA TGTGCCAGCAGTACACCACAGGGAGGCTACACCTTC. It specifies CASSTPQGGYTF.

This clone has a single count. The V call is TRBV5-1, the J call TRBJ1-4; 7 bases agree with TRBD1. Germline V gene data show CDR1 as SGHRS and CDR2 as YFSETQ. V lost 4 bases, J lost 7 bases, and 10 bases stayed unmatched. The length of the CDR3 is 15 residues. The CDR3 here is CASSGGTAWGEKLFF. CDR3 DNA sequence: TGCGCCAGCAGCGGGGGGACAGCCTGGGGTGAAAAACTGTTTTTT.

The chain employs TRBV5-1 and TRBJ2-7, with 8 nucleotides matching TRBD1. J lost 5 bases, V lost 2 bases, and 3 bases had no gene match. Looked up from germline, CDR1 is SGHRS and CDR2 is YFSETQ. The CDR3 has 13 amino acids. The CDR3 is CASSLQGVDEQYF. CDR3 bases: TGCGCCAGCAGCTTACAGGGGGTCGACGAGCAGTACTTC.

This clone was observed a handful of times. The V and J genes are TRBV7-9 and TRBJ1-1; a possible D gene is TRBD1 (5 bases). Looked up from germline, CDR1 is SEHNR and CDR2 is FQNEAQ (reference sequence). The CDR3 spans 15 residues. V lost 0 bases, J lost 5 bases, and 13 bases lay in between. The CDR3 loop is CASSLATQGYTEAFF. DNA of the CDR3: TGTGCCAGCAGCTTAGCGACCCAGGGTTATACTGAAGCTTTCTTT.